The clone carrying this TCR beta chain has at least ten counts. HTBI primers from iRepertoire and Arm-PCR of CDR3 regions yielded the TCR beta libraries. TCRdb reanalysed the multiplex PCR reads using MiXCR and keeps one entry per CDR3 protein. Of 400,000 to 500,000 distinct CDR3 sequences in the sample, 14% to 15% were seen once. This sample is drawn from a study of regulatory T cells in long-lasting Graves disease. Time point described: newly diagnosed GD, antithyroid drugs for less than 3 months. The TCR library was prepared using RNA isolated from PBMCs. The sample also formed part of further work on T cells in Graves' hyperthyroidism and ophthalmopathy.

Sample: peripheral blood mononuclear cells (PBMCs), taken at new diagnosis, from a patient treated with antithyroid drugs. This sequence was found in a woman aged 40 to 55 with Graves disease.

The DNA for the CDR3 is TGTGCCAGCAGCTTACAGGGGGGTGAGCAGTACTTC. Its translation: CASSLQGGEQYF. The V call is TRBV7-8, the J call TRBJ2-7; maybe TRBD1 (7 bases). Germline V gene data show CDR1 as SGHVS and CDR2 as FQNEAQ. The V end lost 2 bases, the J end lost 7 bases, and 9 bases lay between the germline ends. This CDR3 has 12 amino acids.